The present TCR beta chain was sequenced within a study of blood T cell repertoires in COVID-19. About the research overall: Acute and convalescent COVID-19 specimens originated in the United States, Italy and Spain. Sample material is recorded as cDNA or gDNA derived from T cells, B-cell-depleted T cells, or PBMCs.

In the original processing: Counts of nucleated cells, estimated from reference gene primer amplification, were obtained. The method was immunoSEQ multiplex PCR; TCRdb's version includes in-frame clones alone and lacks a portion of them. V and J calls and clone size are those listed in that table; D and trimming were worked out from the DNA. The top ten hold roughly 21% of the sample, which has over 45,000 clones, 77% seen once. Looked up from germline, CDR1 is MNHEY and CDR2 is SMNVEV (reference sequence). Deletions cut 3 bases from V and 1 base from J, with 9 bases between. This CDR3 comprises 14 residues.

This sequence joins TRBV27 and TRBJ1-1; D might be TRBD1 (5 bases). Sequencing was performed on peripheral blood. This TCR came from a human donor with active or convalescent COVID-19. The donor label of this sample is uncertain. CDR3 DNA: TGTGCCAGCAGTTTTCGAGACAGGAACACTGAAGCTTTCTTT. As protein: CASSFRDRNTEAFF.